This T cell receptor beta chain comes out of a study of cytomegalovirus exposure and HLA in healthy donors. Study findings and constraints: In vitro work confirmed that three CMV-associated chains recognize CMV antigens.

60 Vbeta and 13 Jbeta primers were used in PCR. Only in-frame clones appear in the TCRdb table, and some are missing; sequencing was by immunoSEQ multiplex PCR. The sample consists of about 160,000 clones, 78% of them appearing once. Turning to this clone: Its antigen remains unknown.

The CDR3 is 13 amino acids. Trimming removed 0 bases from V and 3 bases from J, with 7 bases in between. In germline, CDR1 is SGHRS, CDR2 YFSETQ. The sequenced sample was PBMCs. The TCR sequence derives from a woman aged 40 to 50 in good health and CMV-seronegative. This chain links TRBV5-1 with TRBJ2-7; D is undetermined. CDR3 region: CASSLDGVYEQYF. The CDR3 nucleotides read TGCGCCAGCAGCTTGGACGGAGTCTACGAGCAGTACTTC.